A single sample gave rise to the 15 T cell receptor beta chains below, sequenced in a study of a mutant IDH1 vaccine in newly diagnosed glioma (dated by TCRdb to about 2021). Library preparation was by the immunoSEQ multiplex PCR assay. TCRdb carries this immuneACCESS record with in-frame sequences only. Its versions omit some clonotypes, under half of them owing to an unresolved V gene in the studies checked, with the rest unexplained. This sample gives roughly 11,000 clones in total; 80% to 90% of them show up just once. Around 6.3% of the sample belongs to the ten largest clones. In light of the paper, this sample's time point label describes: week 5, during vaccination. A 20-mer mutant IDH1 peptide at 300 micrograms in Montanide made up each vaccine dose, which was injected subcutaneously together with topical imiquimod. Their antigen targets remain unknown. Specimen: PBMCs, collected from a glioma patient whose treatment included an IDH1 peptide vaccine. All receptors derive from a woman in her 40s with glioma. Some clones in this sample may be carry-over from other donors' samples.

This clone was found once. The gene calls are TRBV30 and TRBJ1-2, with D unresolved. The CDR3 loop spans 11 amino acids. Germline V gene data show CDR1 as GTSNPN and CDR2 as SVGIG (reference sequence). CDR3 DNA: TGTGCGAGGCGAACTAACTATGGCTACACCTTC. It yields the protein CARRTNYGYTF.

The rearrangement uses TRBV4-1 and TRBJ2-7; the match to TRBD2 covers 7 bases. V lost 1 base and J lost 3; bases outside the gene matches: 9. CDR1 MGHRA and CDR2 YSYEKL come from the germline V gene. The length of the CDR3 is 16 residues. This chain's CDR3 is CASSQVRSSGYYEQYF. CDR3 coding DNA: TGCGCCAGCAGCCAAGTCAGGTCTAGCGGTTACTACGAGCAGTACTTC.

This chain links TRBV6-4 with TRBJ2-2; D is perhaps TRBD1 (6 bases). Trimming left V 6 bases short and J 2 bases short, with 10 bases between. This CDR3 spans 14 amino acids. Per germline, CDR1 MRHNA and CDR2 SNTAGT. The CDR3 region has the DNA TGTGCCAGCAGGGACAGTCCAAACACCGGGGAGCTGTTTTTT. Translated, it gives CASRDSPNTGELFF.

This rearrangement joins TRBV7-2 to TRBJ1-2; weak D call: TRBD1 (6 bases). Trimming stripped 0 bases from V and 2 bases from J, with 10 bases between. The CDR3 loop spans 15 amino acids. The germline V gene has CDR1 SGHTA and CDR2 FQGNSA. CDR3 sequence (DNA): TGTGCCAGCAGCTTAGCACTCAGGGGCAACTATGGCTACACCTTC. Translation: CASSLALRGNYGYTF.

The chain combines TRBV30 with TRBJ2-7, with 9 bases matching TRBD1. This CDR3 contains 15 residues. The V segment lost 0 bases and the J segment 3 bases; nucleotides outside the gene matches: 6. Germline V lookup: CDR1 GTSNPN, CDR2 SVGIG (reference sequence). CDR3 loop: CAWSVSGTGYYEQYF. In DNA form, the CDR3 reads TGTGCCTGGAGTGTATCCGGGACAGGGTACTACGAGCAGTACTTC.

The V call is TRBV27, the J call TRBJ2-7, with TRBD1 matching over 12 bases. The V gene end was trimmed by 5 bases and the J gene end by 5 bases; junction bases not matched to a gene: 4. This CDR3 comprises 14 residues. CDR1 is MNHEY, CDR2 SMNVEV, per germline (reference sequence). The CDR3: CASSNGTGGHEQYF. For the CDR3, the DNA is TGTGCCAGCAGTAACGGGACAGGGGGCCACGAGCAGTACTTC.

The rearrangement uses TRBV7-9 and TRBJ2-5; 8 bases line up with TRBD2. The CDR3 extends over 15 amino acids. Germline V gene sequence: CDR1 SEHNR, CDR2 FQNEAQ (reference sequence). Trimming took 4 bases from V and 4 from J; bases not matched to a gene: 8. As DNA, the CDR3 is TGTGCCAGCAGCTCAGCCGGGACTAGTTCAGAGACCCAGTACTTC. As protein: CASSSAGTSSETQYF.

The chain recombines TRBV19 with TRBJ2-7; D might be TRBD2 (5 bases). This CDR3 region has 10 residues. Germline values: CDR1 LNHDA, CDR2 SQIVND (reference sequence). V was shortened by 7 bases and J by 7 bases, with 8 bases between the two germline ends. The CDR3 bases are TGTGCCAGTAAGGAGGAGGAGCAGTACTTC. As protein: CASKEEEQYF.

CDR3 amino acids: CASSDRLAGEQFF. DNA of the CDR3: TGTGCCAGCAGTGACAGACTAGCGGGTGAGCAGTTCTTC. The chain recombines TRBV6-4 with TRBJ2-1, with 10 bases that match TRBD2. V shed 2 bases and J 9 bases; nucleotides not matched to a gene: 1. The CDR3 is made up of 13 amino acids. Per the germline V gene, CDR1 is MRHNA and CDR2 is SNTAGT.

The J gene is TRBJ1-5, the V gene TRBV6-1; 8 bases align to TRBD1. The CDR3 spans 13 residues. Germline V gene sequence: CDR1 MNHNS, CDR2 SASEGT. After removal of 6 bases from V and 4 bases from J, the junction contained 2 bases not matched to a gene. For the CDR3, the DNA is TGTGCCAGCAGGGACAGGGTGAATCAGCCCCAGCATTTT. Translation gives CASRDRVNQPQHF.

V and J are TRBV7-9 and TRBJ1-2, with 7 bases identical to TRBD1. This CDR3 contains 13 residues. From germline, CDR1 is SEHNR and CDR2 FQNEAQ (reference sequence). Trimming cost V 4 bases and J 8 bases; bases outside gene matches: 7. The CDR3 region is CASSSERGLGYTF. CDR3 bases: TGTGCCAGCAGCTCTGAAAGGGGGCTCGGCTACACCTTC.

V and J are TRBV5-1 and TRBJ2-2, with D perhaps TRBD1 (6 bases). This CDR3 spans 16 amino acids. Germline V gives CDR1 SGHRS, CDR2 YFSETQ. V lost 0 bases and J 0 bases, leaving 9 bases between the germline ends. Written as DNA, the CDR3 is TGCGCCAGCAGCTTGGGGGGGACAACGAACACCGGGGAGCTGTTTTTT. Translated: CASSLGGTTNTGELFF.

The chain employs TRBV28 and TRBJ2-4; 7 bases map to TRBD1. CDR3 length: 12 amino acids. V shed 10 bases, J shed 5 bases, and the junction held 5 bases outside the gene matches. Germline CDR1 reads MDHEN; CDR2 reads SYDVKM. CDR3 region: CATTDRQNIQYF. CDR3 DNA: TGTGCCACCACGGACAGGCAAAACATTCAGTACTTC.

This clone appeared once. This rearrangement joins TRBV11-2 to TRBJ2-7; 14 bases fit TRBD2. The CDR3 sequence is 15 residues long. Per the germline V gene, CDR1 is SGHAT and CDR2 is FQNNGV. Trimming at V came to 8 bases and at J to 3 bases, leaving 6 bases not matched to a gene. CDR3 nucleotides: TGTGCCAGCCGACTAGCGGGAGGGCCGAGCTACGAGCAGTACTTC. Translation gives CASRLAGGPSYEQYF.

The rearrangement joins TRBV4-1 to TRBJ1-1; D perhaps matches TRBD1 (6 bases). The V end was cut by 3 bases, the J end by 3 bases, with 11 bases between. The CDR3 totals 14 residues. Germline V CDR1 and CDR2: MGHRA, YSYEKL. The DNA for the CDR3 is TGCGCCAGCAGCCAGTGGGGGCTTGACACTGAAGCTTTCTTT. Translated, it gives CASSQWGLDTEAFF.